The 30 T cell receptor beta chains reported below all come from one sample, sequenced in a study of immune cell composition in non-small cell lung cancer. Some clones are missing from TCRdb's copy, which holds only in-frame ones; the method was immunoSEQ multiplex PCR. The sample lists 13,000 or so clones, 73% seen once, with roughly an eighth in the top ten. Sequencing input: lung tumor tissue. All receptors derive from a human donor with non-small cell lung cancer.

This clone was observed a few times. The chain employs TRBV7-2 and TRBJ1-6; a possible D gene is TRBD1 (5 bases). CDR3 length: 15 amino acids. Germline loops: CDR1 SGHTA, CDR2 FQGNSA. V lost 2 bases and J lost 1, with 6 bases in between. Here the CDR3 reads CASSLQGSYNSPLHF. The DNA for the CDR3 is TGTGCCAGCAGCTTACAGGGATCCTATAATTCACCCCTCCACTTT.

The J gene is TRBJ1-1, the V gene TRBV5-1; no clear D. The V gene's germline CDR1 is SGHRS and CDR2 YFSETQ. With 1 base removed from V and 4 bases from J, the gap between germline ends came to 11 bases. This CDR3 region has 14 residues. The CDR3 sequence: CASSLSEVSTEAFF. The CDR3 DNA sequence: TGCGCCAGCAGCTTGTCCGAGGTGAGCACTGAAGCTTTCTTT.

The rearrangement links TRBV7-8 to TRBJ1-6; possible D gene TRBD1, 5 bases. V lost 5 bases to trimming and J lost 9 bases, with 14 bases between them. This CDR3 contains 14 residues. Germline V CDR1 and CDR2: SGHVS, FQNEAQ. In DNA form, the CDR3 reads TGTGCCAGCAGCCCAGAACAGGTCGGTTCACCCCTCCACTTT. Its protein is CASSPEQVGSPLHF.

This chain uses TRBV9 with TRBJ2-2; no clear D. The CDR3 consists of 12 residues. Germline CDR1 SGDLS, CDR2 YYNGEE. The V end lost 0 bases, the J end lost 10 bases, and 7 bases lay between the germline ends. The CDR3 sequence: CASSVGGPELFF. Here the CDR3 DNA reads TGTGCCAGCAGCGTAGGAGGCCCGGAGCTGTTTTTT.

CDR3: CASSLSRQANTEAFF. In DNA, the CDR3 is TGTGCCAGCAGTTTATCCCGTCAGGCGAACACTGAAGCTTTCTTT. The rearrangement joins TRBV27 to TRBJ1-1; D is undetermined. V was clipped by 0 bases and J by 1 base, with 9 bases between them. Per germline, CDR1 MNHEY and CDR2 SMNVEV (reference sequence). The CDR3 is 15 amino acids.

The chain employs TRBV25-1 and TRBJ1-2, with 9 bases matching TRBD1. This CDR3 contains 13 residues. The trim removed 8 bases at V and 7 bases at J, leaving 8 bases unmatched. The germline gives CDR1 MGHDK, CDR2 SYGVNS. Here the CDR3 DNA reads TGTGCCAGCGACGGGACAGGGAGGGGTGGCTACACCTTC. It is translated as CASDGTGRGGYTF.

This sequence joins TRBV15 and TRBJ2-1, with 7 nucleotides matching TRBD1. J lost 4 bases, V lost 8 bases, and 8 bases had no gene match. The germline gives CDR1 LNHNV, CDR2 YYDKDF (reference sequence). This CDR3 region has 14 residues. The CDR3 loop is CATQPGQIYNEQFF. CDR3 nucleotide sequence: TGTGCCACCCAACCGGGACAGATTTACAATGAGCAGTTCTTC.

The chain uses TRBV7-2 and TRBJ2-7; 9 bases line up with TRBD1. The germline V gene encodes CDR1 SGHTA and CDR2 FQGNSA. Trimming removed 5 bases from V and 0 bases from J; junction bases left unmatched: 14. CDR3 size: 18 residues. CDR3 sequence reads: CASSKTGGTFSYSYEQYF. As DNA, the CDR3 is TGTGCCAGCAGCAAGACAGGGGGGACCTTTTCATACTCCTACGAGCAGTACTTC.

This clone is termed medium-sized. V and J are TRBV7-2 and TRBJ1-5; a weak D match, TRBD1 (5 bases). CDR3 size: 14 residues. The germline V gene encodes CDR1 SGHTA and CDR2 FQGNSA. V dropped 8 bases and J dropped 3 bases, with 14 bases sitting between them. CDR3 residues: CASGRGGVNQPQHF. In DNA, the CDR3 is TGTGCCAGCGGAAGGGGAGGGGTCAATCAGCCCCAGCATTTT. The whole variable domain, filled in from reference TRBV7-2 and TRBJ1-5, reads GAGVSQSPSNKVTEKGKDVELRCDPISGHTALYWYRQSLGQGLEFLIYFQGNSAPDKSGLPSDRFSAERTGGSVSTLTIQRTQQEDSAVYLCASGRGGVNQPQHFGDGTRLSIL.

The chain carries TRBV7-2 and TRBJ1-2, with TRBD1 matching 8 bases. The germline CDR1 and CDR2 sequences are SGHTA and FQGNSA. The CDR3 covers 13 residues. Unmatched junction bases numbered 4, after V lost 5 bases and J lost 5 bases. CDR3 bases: TGTGCCAGCAGCCGGGACAGGAGATATGGCTACACCTTC. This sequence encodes CASSRDRRYGYTF.

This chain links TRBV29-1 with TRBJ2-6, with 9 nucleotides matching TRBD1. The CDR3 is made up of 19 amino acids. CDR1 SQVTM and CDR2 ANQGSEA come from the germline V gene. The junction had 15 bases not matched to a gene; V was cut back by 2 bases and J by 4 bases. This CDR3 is CSVERGDRGELCGANVLTF. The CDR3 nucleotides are TGCAGCGTTGAAAGAGGTGACAGGGGGGAACTCTGCGGGGCCAACGTCCTGACTTTC.

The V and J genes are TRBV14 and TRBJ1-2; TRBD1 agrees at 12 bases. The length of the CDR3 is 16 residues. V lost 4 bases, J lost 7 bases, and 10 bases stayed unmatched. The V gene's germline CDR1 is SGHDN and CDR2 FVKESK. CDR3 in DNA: TGTGCCAGCAGCCTTAATTCCGGGACAGGGGGCTTTGGCTACACCTTC. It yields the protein CASSLNSGTGGFGYTF.

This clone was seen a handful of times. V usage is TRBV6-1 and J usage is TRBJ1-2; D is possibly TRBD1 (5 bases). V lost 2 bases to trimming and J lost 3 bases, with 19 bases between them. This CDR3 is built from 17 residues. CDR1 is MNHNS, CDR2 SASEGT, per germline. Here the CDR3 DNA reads TGTGCCAGCAGTGAAACGGTCGGGAGGGGTTTAGACTATGGCTACACCTTC. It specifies CASSETVGRGLDYGYTF.

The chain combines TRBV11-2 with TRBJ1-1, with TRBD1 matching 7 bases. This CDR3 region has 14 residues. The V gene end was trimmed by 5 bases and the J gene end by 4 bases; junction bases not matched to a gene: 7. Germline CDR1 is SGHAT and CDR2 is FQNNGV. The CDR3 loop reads CASSDLRGFTEAFF. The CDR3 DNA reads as TGTGCCAGCAGCGACCTCAGGGGGTTCACTGAAGCTTTCTTT.

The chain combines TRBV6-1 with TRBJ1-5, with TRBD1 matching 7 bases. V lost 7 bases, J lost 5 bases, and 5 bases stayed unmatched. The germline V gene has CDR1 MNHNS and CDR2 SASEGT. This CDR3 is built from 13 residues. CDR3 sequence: CASKGQSHQPQHF. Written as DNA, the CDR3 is TGTGCCAGCAAGGGACAGTCCCATCAGCCCCAGCATTTT.

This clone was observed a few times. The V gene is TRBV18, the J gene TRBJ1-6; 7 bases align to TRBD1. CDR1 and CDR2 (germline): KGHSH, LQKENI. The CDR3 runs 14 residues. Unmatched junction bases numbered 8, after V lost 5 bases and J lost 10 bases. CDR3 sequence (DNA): TGTGCCAGCTCAGACAGGGCGGTTTGGTCACCCCTCCACTTT. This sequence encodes CASSDRAVWSPLHF.

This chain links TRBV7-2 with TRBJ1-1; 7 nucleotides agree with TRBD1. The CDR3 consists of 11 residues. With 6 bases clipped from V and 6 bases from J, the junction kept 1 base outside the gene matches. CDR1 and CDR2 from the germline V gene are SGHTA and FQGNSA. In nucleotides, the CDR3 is TGTGCCAGCAGGAGGGGGCCTGAAGCTTTCTTT. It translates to CASRRGPEAFF.

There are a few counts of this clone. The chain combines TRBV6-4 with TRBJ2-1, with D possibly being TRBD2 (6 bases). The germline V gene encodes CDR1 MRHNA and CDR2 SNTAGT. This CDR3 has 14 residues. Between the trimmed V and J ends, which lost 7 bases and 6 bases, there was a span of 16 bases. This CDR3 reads CASTTSGWGNEQFF. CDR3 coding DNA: TGTGCCAGCACTACGAGCGGGTGGGGCAATGAGCAGTTCTTC.

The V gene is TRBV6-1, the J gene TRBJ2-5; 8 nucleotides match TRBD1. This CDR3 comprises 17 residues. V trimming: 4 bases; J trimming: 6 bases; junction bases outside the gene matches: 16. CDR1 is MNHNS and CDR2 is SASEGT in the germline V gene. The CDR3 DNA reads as TGTGCCAGCAGTGTTTATTTAAGTACAGGGGGAAGGAAGACCCAGTACTTC. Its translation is CASSVYLSTGGRKTQYF.

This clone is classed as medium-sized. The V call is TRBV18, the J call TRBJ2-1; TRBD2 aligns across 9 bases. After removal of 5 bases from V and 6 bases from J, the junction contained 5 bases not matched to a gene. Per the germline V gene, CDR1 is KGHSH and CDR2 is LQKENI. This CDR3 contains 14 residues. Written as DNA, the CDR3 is TGTGCCAGCTCAACTAGCGGGTACTTCAATGAGCAGTTCTTC. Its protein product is CASSTSGYFNEQFF.

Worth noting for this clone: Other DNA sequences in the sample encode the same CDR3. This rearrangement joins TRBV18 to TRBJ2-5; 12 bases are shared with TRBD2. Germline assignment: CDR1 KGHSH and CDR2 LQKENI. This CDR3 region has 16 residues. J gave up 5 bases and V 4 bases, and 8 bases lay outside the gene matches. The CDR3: CASSLLAGGPEETQYF. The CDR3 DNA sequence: TGTGCCAGCTCACTCCTAGCGGGAGGGCCAGAGGAGACCCAGTACTTC.

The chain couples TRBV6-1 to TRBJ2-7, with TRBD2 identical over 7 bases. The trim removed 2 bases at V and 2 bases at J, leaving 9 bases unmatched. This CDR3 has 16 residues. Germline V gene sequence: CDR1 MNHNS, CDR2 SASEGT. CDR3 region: CASSEMVGRIAYEQYF. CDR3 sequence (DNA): TGTGCCAGCAGTGAAATGGTCGGGAGGATTGCCTACGAGCAGTACTTC.

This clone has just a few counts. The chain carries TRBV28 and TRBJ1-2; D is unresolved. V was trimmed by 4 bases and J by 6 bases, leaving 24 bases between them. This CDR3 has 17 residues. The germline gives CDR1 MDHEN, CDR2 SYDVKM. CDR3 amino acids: CASSSPLTRAGSHGYTF. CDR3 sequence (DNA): TGTGCCAGCAGTTCACCGTTGACGCGCGCAGGTTCACATGGCTACACCTTC.

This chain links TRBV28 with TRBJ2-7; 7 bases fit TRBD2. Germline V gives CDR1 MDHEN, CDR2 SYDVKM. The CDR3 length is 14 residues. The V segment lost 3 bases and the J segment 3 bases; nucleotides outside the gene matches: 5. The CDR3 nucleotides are TGTGCCAGCAGTTTGGCGGGAGTAGTCTACGAGCAGTACTTC. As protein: CASSLAGVVYEQYF. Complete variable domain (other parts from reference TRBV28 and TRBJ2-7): DVKVTQSSRYLVKRTGEKVFLECVQDMDHENMFWYRQDPGLGLRLIYFSYDVKMKEKGDIPEGYSVSREKKERFSLILESASTNQTSMYLCASSLAGVVYEQYFGPGTRLTVT.

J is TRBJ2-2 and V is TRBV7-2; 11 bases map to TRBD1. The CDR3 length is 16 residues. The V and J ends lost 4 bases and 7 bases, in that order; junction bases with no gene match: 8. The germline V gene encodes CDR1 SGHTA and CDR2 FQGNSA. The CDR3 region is CASSSSGTGGIGELFF. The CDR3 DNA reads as TGTGCCAGCAGCTCCAGTGGGACAGGGGGAATCGGGGAGCTGTTTTTT.

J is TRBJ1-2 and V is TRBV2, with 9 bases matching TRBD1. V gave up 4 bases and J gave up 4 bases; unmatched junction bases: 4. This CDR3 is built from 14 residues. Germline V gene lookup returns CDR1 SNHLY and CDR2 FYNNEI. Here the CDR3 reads CASSGGQGFYGYTF. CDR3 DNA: TGTGCCAGCAGTGGGGGACAGGGTTTCTATGGCTACACCTTC. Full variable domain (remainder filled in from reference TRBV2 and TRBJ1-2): EPEVTQTPSHQVTQMGQEVILRCVPISNHLYFYWYRQILGQKVEFLVSFYNNEISEKSEIFDDQFSVERPDGSNFTLKIRSTKLEDSAMYFCASSGGQGFYGYTFGSGTRLTVV.

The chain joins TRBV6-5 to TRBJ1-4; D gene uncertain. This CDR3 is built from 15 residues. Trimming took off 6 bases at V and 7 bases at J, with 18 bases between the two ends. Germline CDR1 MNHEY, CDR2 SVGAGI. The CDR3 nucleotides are TGTGCCAGCAGCTCCACCAGGCTCAAAATTGAAAAACTGTTTTTT. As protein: CASSSTRLKIEKLFF.

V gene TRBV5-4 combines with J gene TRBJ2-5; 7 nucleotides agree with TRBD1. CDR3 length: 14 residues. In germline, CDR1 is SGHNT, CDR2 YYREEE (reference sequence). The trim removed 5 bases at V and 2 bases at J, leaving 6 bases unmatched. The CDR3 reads CASRETGHQETQYF. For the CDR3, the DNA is TGTGCCAGCAGAGAGACAGGGCATCAAGAGACCCAGTACTTC. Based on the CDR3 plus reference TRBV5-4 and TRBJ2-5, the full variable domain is ETGVTQSPTHLIKTRGQQVTLRCSSQSGHNTVSWYQQALGQGPQFIFQYYREEENGRGNFPPRFSGLQFPNYSSELNVNALELDDSALYLCASRETGHQETQYFGPGTRLLVL.

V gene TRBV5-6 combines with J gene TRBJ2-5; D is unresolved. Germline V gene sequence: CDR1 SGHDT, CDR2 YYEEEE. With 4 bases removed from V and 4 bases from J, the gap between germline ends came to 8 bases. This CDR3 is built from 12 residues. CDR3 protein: CASSDIGETQYF. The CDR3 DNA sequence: TGTGCCAGCAGCGACATCGGAGAGACCCAGTACTTC.

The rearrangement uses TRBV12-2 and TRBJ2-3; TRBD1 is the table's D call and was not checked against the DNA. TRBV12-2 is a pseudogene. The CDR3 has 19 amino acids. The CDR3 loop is CASRLVFLGADGSTDTQYF. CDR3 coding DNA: TGTGCAAGTCGCTTAGTCTTCCTAGGGGCAGACGGGAGCACAGATACGCAGTATTTT.